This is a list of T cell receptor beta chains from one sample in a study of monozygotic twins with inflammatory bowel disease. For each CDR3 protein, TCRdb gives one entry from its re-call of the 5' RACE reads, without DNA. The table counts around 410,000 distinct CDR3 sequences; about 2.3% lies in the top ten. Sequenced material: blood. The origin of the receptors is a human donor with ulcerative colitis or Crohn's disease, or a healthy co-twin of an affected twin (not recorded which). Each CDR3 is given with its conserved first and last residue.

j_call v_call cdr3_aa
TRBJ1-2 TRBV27 CASSPMGQGARYTF
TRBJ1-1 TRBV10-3 CAISEKGFMAFF
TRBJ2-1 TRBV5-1 CASSADGTVYNEQFF
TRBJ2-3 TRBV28 CASSLVGAGVVDTQYF
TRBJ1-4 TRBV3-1 CASSQLPGGEKLFF
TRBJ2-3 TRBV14 CASSQDRSGTQYF
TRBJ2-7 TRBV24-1 CATKDRDCRLRTRGSSYEQYF
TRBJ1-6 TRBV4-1 CASSLPSGNSPLHF
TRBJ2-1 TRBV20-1 CSARARRTWDEQFF
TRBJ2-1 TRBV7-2 CASSLEGHTEQFF
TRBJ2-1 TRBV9 CASSVGGTGAFIEQFF
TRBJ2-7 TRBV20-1 CSAPPMGGNEQYF
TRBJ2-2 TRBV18 CASSGLAGDPTGELFF
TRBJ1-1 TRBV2 CASSGQNTEAFF
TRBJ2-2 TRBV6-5 CASSYLGTGFPGELFF
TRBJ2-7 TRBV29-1 CSVEDTGTGNSYEQYF
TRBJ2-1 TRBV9 CASAIGTASTNEQFF